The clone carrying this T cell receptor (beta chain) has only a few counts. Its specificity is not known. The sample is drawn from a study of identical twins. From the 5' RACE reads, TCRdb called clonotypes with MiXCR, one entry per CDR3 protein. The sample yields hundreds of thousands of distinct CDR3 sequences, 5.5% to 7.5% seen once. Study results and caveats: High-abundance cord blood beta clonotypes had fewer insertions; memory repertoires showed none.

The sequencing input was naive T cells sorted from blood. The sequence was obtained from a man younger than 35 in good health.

The CDR3 DNA sequence: TGTGCCAGCAGCTTAGGAGACCCTGGACGGAGTGAAGCTTTCTTT. It encodes CASSLGDPGRSEAFF. The chain has TRBV11-2 and TRBJ1-1; the D is unclear. Trimming stripped 1 base from V and 7 bases from J, with 16 bases between. The germline V gene has CDR1 SGHAT and CDR2 FQNNGV. The CDR3 is 15 residues long.